The T cell receptor (beta chain) under discussion was sequenced for a study of T cell responses to AZD1222 COVID-19 vaccine. Study at large: Second-dose intervals of approximately 4 or approximately 12 weeks were pooled.

General observations from the study: It should be noted that donors were predominantly white British and more often female, and clonal diversity was possibly underestimated. Two AZD1222 administrations were followed by greater Spike-specific TCR breadth and depth. The study sampled repertoires only after the peak T cell response.

The CDR3 loop spans 15 amino acids. Losses at the gene ends were 6 bases for V and 0 bases for J; bases not matched to a gene: 1. Germline V CDR1 and CDR2: SGHVS, FQNEAQ. This clone showed up just once. As yet, its antigen is unknown. Sequenced by immunoSEQ multiplex PCR; TCRdb stores in-frame clones only, minus some. This repertoire shows 34,000 or so clones, 85% to 90% found once; its top ten account for roughly 7%. This TCR was sampled from an adult in good health. This specimen was peripheral blood, taken on day 0 of AZD1222 vaccination. The chain uses TRBV7-8 and TRBJ2-7; 14 bases align to TRBD2. CDR3 sequence reads: CASRGTSGSSYEQYF. The CDR3 bases are TGTGCCAGCAGAGGGACTAGCGGGAGCTCCTACGAGCAGTACTTC.